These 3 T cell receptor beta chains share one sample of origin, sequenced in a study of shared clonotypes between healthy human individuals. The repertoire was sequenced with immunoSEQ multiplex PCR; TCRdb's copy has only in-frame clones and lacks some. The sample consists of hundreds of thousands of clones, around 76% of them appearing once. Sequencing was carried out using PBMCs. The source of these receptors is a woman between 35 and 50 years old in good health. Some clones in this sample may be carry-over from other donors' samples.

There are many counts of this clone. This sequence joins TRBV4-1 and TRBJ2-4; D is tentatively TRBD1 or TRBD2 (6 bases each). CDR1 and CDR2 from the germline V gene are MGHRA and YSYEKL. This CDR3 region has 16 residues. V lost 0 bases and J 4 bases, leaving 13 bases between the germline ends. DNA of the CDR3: TGCGCCAGCAGCCAAGATGGTAGGGGGGCTAAAAACATTCAGTACTTC. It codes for CASSQDGRGAKNIQYF.

The CDR3 loop is CASSPPAGGPHEQYF. In nucleotides, the CDR3 is TGTGCCAGCAGCCCCCCAGCGGGAGGGCCCCACGAGCAGTACTTC. The rearrangement links TRBV6-1 to TRBJ2-5, with 10 bases aligning to TRBD2. The J call may be incorrect, as the DNA end agrees better with TRBJ2-7. Germline V CDR1 and CDR2: MNHNS, SASEGT. This CDR3 region has 15 residues.

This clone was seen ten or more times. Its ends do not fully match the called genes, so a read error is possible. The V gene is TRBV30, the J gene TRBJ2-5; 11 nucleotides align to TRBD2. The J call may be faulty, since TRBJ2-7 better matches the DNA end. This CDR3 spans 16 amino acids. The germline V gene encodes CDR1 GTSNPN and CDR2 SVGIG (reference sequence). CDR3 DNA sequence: TGTGCCTGGAGTCTTTTAGCGGGAGGGCCCTCCAACGAGCAGTACTTC. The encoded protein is CAWSLLAGGPSNEQYF.